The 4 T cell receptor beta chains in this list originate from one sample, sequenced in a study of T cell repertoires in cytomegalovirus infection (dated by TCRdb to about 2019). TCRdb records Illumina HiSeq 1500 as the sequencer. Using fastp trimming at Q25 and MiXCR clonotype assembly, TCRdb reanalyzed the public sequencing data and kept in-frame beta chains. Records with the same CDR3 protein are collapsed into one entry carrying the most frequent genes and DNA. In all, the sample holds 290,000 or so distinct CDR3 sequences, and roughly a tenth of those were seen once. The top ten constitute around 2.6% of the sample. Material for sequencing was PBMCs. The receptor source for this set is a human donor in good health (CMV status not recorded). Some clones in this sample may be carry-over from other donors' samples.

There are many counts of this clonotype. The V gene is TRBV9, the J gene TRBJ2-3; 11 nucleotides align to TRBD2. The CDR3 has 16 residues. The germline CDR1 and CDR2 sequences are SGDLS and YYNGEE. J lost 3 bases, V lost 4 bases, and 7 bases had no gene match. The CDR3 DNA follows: TGTGCCAGCAGCATTTATAGCGGGGGGGCAACAGATACGCAGTATTTT. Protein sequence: CASSIYSGGATDTQYF.

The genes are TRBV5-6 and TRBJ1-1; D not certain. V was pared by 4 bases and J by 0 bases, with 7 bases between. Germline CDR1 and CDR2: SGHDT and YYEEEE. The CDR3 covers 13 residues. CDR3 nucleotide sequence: TGTGCCAGCAGCGACGGCTTGAACACTGAAGCTTTCTTT. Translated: CASSDGLNTEAFF.

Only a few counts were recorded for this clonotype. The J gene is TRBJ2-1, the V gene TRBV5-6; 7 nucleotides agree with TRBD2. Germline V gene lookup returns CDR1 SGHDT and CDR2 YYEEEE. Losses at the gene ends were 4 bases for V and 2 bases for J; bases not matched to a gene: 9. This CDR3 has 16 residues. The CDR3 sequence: CASSRRGILAYNEQFF. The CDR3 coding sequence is TGTGCCAGCAGCAGGCGGGGGATCCTGGCCTACAATGAGCAGTTCTTC.

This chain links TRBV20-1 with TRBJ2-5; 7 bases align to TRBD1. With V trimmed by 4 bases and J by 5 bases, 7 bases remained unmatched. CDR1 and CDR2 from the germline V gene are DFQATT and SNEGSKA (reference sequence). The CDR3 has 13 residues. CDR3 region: CSAIHRGRETQYF. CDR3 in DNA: TGCAGTGCTATACACAGGGGTCGGGAGACCCAGTACTTC.